This TCR beta chain emerged from a study of glioma-infiltrating T cells after dendritic cell vaccination. The time point was: after dendritic cell vaccination, including at tumor progression/relapse. Data came from immunoSEQ multiplex PCR; TCRdb stores just in-frame clones and leaves some out. The data hold tens of thousands of clones, with about nine tenths observed a single time. The CDR3 loop spans 10 amino acids. This sequence originates from a human donor with glioblastoma. The material sequenced was blood, taken after dendritic cell vaccination. The chain links TRBV21-1 to TRBJ1-2; whether TRBD1, the table's D call, matches the DNA was not checked. TRBV21-1 is termed a pseudogene. In nucleotides, the CDR3 is TGTGCCAGCAAGACAGTATCCAAAAACTTC. Translation gives CASKTVSKNF.